Presented here are 26 T cell receptor beta chains from one specimen sequenced in a study of shared T cell receptors in the human thymus. Using immunoSEQ multiplex PCR, the repertoire was profiled, and TCRdb retains in-frame clones only, with some absent. The table records 630,000 or so clones, about 90% of them present only once. The sample was also linked to a second study, of human thymus T cells.

The sequenced sample consisted of thymocytes. The source is a boy less than two years old with a congenital heart defect.

The rearrangement uses TRBV5-1 and TRBJ2-1; 11 bases are shared with TRBD2. CDR1 and CDR2 (germline): SGHRS, YFSETQ. Losses at the gene ends were 0 bases for V and 3 bases for J; bases not matched to a gene: 11. This CDR3 comprises 19 residues. The CDR3 DNA follows: TGCGCCAGCAGCTTGGCCGTCGTGGGACTAGCGGTAATCTACAATGAGCAGTTCTTC. Its protein product is CASSLAVVGLAVIYNEQFF. Full variable domain (missing parts from reference TRBV5-1 and TRBJ2-1): KAGVTQTPRYLIKTRGQQVTLSCSPISGHRSVSWYQQTPGQGLQFLFEYFSETQRNKGNFPGRFSGRQFSNSRSEMNVSTLELGDSALYLCASSLAVVGLAVIYNEQFFGPGTRLTVL.

J is TRBJ1-1 and V is TRBV28; maybe TRBD1 (5 bases). The CDR3 runs 11 residues. V was cut by 6 bases and J by 11 bases, with 13 bases left in between. CDR1 MDHEN and CDR2 SYDVKM come from the germline V gene. CDR3: CASRSTPGAFF. The CDR3 bases are TGTGCCAGCAGGTCGACACCAGGGGCTTTCTTT.

The rearrangement joins TRBV5-6 to TRBJ1-2; D perhaps matches TRBD1 (6 bases). CDR3 length equals 15 residues. Looked up from germline, CDR1 is SGHDT and CDR2 is YYEEEE. V lost 4 bases, J lost 6 bases, and 19 bases lay in between. The CDR3 reads CASSPSSGTPDGYTF. The DNA of the CDR3 is TGTGCCAGCAGCCCGTCCTCCGGGACACCAGATGGCTACACCTTC.

V is TRBV4-3 and J is TRBJ2-7; 8 bases are a match to TRBD1. The CDR3 runs to 18 residues. The germline V gene has CDR1 LGHNA and CDR2 YSLEER. Losses at the gene ends were 0 bases for V and 2 bases for J; bases not matched to a gene: 12. Written as DNA, the CDR3 is TGCGCCAGCAGCCAAGAGACGACAGGGGAAAGTAGACCCTACGAGCAGTACTTC. It specifies CASSQETTGESRPYEQYF.

The chain recombines TRBV29-1 with TRBJ1-4, with TRBD1 matching 8 bases. The length of the CDR3 is 15 residues. Germline lookup yields CDR1 SQVTM and CDR2 ANQGSEA. Germline trimming cut 6 bases from V and 3 bases from J; bases unmatched to any gene: 9. CDR3 nucleotides: TGCAGCGTGAGGACAGGGCTGATGGCTAATGAAAAACTGTTTTTT. Protein product: CSVRTGLMANEKLFF.

The chain has TRBV4-2 and TRBJ1-2; TRBD1 matches at 7 bases. J lost 8 bases, V lost 1 base, and 7 bases had no gene match. The CDR3 extends over 14 amino acids. Germline assignment: CDR1 LGHNA and CDR2 YNFKEQ. CDR3: CASSQAPGGEGYTF. The DNA of the CDR3 is TGTGCCAGCAGCCAAGCCCCAGGGGGTGAGGGCTACACCTTC.

V gene TRBV29-1 combines with J gene TRBJ2-3, with D possibly matching TRBD1 (5 bases). Germline-derived CDR1 and CDR2 are SQVTM and ANQGSEA. V lost 3 bases, J lost 4 bases, and 11 bases lay in between. CDR3 length: 13 residues. This CDR3 reads CSVDSGMADTQYF. The DNA for the CDR3 is TGCAGCGTTGATTCAGGGATGGCAGATACGCAGTATTTT.

V usage is TRBV4-3 and J usage is TRBJ2-3; D might be TRBD1 (6 bases). This CDR3 has 18 residues. Germline CDR1 is LGHNA and CDR2 is YSLEER. Trimming shortened V by 0 bases and J by 3 bases, and 19 bases separated the two germline ends. As DNA, the CDR3 is TGCGCCAGCAGCCAAGATCTTGAGACAGGTGTACCTACAGATACGCAGTATTTT. Its protein is CASSQDLETGVPTDTQYF.

Comment on this clone: The sample holds other DNA sequences that translate to the same CDR3. The rearrangement links TRBV9 to TRBJ2-7; 9 bases are shared with TRBD2. CDR1 SGDLS and CDR2 YYNGEE come from the germline V gene. V trimming: 0 bases; J trimming: 4 bases; junction bases outside the gene matches: 2. The CDR3 sequence is 14 residues long. CDR3 sequence (DNA): TGTGCCAGCAGCGTAGCTAGCGGGACTTACGAGCAGTACTTC. Translated, it gives CASSVASGTYEQYF. Together with reference TRBV9 and TRBJ2-7, the CDR3 gives the full variable domain: DSGVTQTPKHLITATGQRVTLRCSPRSGDLSVYWYQQSLDQGLQFLIQYYNGEERAKGNILERFSAQQFPDLHSELNLSSLELGDSALYFCASSVASGTYEQYFGPGTRLTVT.

The chain combines TRBV5-1 with TRBJ1-2; no clear D gene. V was shortened by 1 base and J by 8 bases, with 18 bases between the two germline ends. CDR1 is SGHRS and CDR2 is YFSETQ in the germline V gene. The CDR3 is made up of 15 amino acids. The CDR3 coding sequence is TGCGCCAGCAGCTTGAGGGAGTTAGGGCCCCGGGGCTACACCTTC. Its protein product is CASSLRELGPRGYTF.

The rearrangement links TRBV2 to TRBJ2-5, with 11 positions matching TRBD2. The CDR3 is made up of 14 amino acids. V gave up 10 bases and J gave up 1 base; unmatched junction bases: 5. The V gene's germline CDR1 is SNHLY and CDR2 FYNNEI. CDR3 sequence reads: CATEGTSGQETQYF. CDR3 sequence (DNA): TGTGCCACCGAAGGGACTAGCGGCCAAGAGACCCAGTACTTC.

The chain carries TRBV6-1 and TRBJ2-5; D is possibly TRBD1 (6 bases). The CDR3 covers 16 residues. CDR1 and CDR2 from the germline V gene are MNHNS and SASEGT. Trimming removed 4 bases from V and 10 bases from J, with 25 bases in between. CDR3 loop: CASSGDRTHQERFQYF. As DNA, the CDR3 is TGTGCCAGCAGTGGAGACAGGACCCACCAGGAGCGGTTCCAGTACTTC.

As concerns this clone: One junction end disagrees with the germline gene, perhaps due to a read error. J is TRBJ1-5 and V is TRBV7-2; TRBD1 matches at 10 bases. The germline V gene encodes CDR1 SGHTA and CDR2 FQGNSA. The CDR3 runs to 15 residues. For the CDR3, the DNA is TGTGCCAGCACCTTAGACAGGGGGCGCGATCAGCCCCAGCATTTT. Translated, it gives CASTLDRGRDQPQHF.

The chain is built from TRBV18 and TRBJ2-7; perhaps TRBD2 as D (5 bases). The germline V and J ends were trimmed by 3 bases and 7 bases, with 10 bases remaining between them. Germline loops: CDR1 KGHSH, CDR2 LQKENI. This CDR3 has 12 amino acids. As DNA, the CDR3 is TGTGCCAGCTCACCTCGGGGTTTTGAGCAGTACTTC. Residues: CASSPRGFEQYF.

CDR3 nucleotides: TGTGCCAGCAGTGCCCCCCGGGACAGGGGGCCCAGAGAAAAACTGTTTTTT. Encoded protein: CASSAPRDRGPREKLFF. The chain links TRBV28 to TRBJ1-4; 12 positions agree with TRBD1. J gave up 8 bases and V 5 bases, and 12 bases lay outside the gene matches. The CDR3 has 17 amino acids. Per germline, CDR1 MDHEN and CDR2 SYDVKM.

The rearrangement links TRBV4-3 to TRBJ2-6; 7 bases are a match to TRBD2. The CDR3 covers 18 residues. V was clipped by 1 base and J by 0 bases; unmatched bases: 6. Germline assignment: CDR1 LGHNA and CDR2 YSLEER. This chain's CDR3 is CASSQAQGGNSGANVLTF. DNA for the CDR3: TGCGCCAGCAGCCAAGCTCAGGGAGGGAACTCTGGGGCCAACGTCCTGACTTTC.

This chain uses TRBV7-2 with TRBJ1-1; maybe TRBD1 (5 bases). Trimming took off 3 bases at V and 1 base at J, with 6 bases between the two ends. This CDR3 region has 13 residues. Germline V gene lookup returns CDR1 SGHTA and CDR2 FQGNSA. As DNA, the CDR3 is TGTGCCAGCAGCTTTACAGGGAACACTGAAGCTTTCTTT. It encodes CASSFTGNTEAFF.

The rearrangement links TRBV5-1 to TRBJ2-7; a possible D gene is TRBD1 (6 bases). The germline CDR1 and CDR2 sequences are SGHRS and YFSETQ. Trimming cost V 1 base and J 4 bases, with 24 bases left between them. CDR3 length equals 18 residues. The CDR3 nucleotides are TGCGCCAGCAGCTTGCGTCGGACAGCCAACCACTATCGATACGAGCAGTACTTC. This translates into CASSLRRTANHYRYEQYF.

The V gene is TRBV30, the J gene TRBJ2-3, with 8 bases matching TRBD2. From germline, CDR1 is GTSNPN and CDR2 SVGIG (reference sequence). J gave up 3 bases and V 4 bases, and 6 bases lay outside the gene matches. The CDR3 is made up of 14 amino acids. The DNA for the CDR3 is TGTGCCTGGAAACACGGGGGGGCGACAGATACGCAGTATTTT. Amino acids: CAWKHGGATDTQYF.

This sequence joins TRBV14 and TRBJ1-4; D is ambiguous. The CDR3 runs to 15 residues. The V end was cut by 6 bases, the J end by 0 bases, with 11 bases between. The germline V gene has CDR1 SGHDN and CDR2 FVKESK. CDR3 sequence reads: CASSPAGATNEKLFF. CDR3 bases: TGTGCCAGCAGTCCCGCCGGGGCAACTAATGAAAAACTGTTTTTT.

The gene calls are TRBV19 and TRBJ1-5; tentative D call: TRBD1 (5 bases). Looked up from germline, CDR1 is LNHDA and CDR2 is SQIVND (reference sequence). Trimming took 7 bases from V and 8 from J, leaving 12 bases between them. The CDR3 totals 12 residues. The CDR3 reads CASNRGGEPQHF. The CDR3 DNA is TGTGCCAGTAATCGCGGAGGGGAGCCCCAGCATTTT.

V and J are TRBV4-3 and TRBJ2-3; 7 nucleotides agree with TRBD2. This CDR3 spans 18 amino acids. CDR1 and CDR2 from the germline V gene are LGHNA and YSLEER. With 3 bases clipped from V and 2 bases from J, the junction kept 14 bases outside the gene matches. The CDR3 here is CASSQKGGEGNSTDTQYF. The CDR3 DNA is TGCGCCAGCAGCCAGAAGGGAGGGGAAGGGAATTCCACAGATACGCAGTATTTT.

The genes are TRBV28 and TRBJ2-1, with D perhaps TRBD2 (5 bases). The CDR3 is 17 amino acids. The germline CDR1 and CDR2 sequences are MDHEN and SYDVKM. V gave up 6 bases and J gave up 0 bases, with 18 bases separating them. CDR3 loop: CASSHEFRRPSYNEQFF. The CDR3 nucleotides are TGTGCCAGCAGCCATGAATTTAGGAGGCCCTCCTACAATGAGCAGTTCTTC. Combining the CDR3 with reference TRBV28 and TRBJ2-1 gives the whole variable domain DVKVTQSSRYLVKRTGEKVFLECVQDMDHENMFWYRQDPGLGLRLIYFSYDVKMKEKGDIPEGYSVSREKKERFSLILESASTNQTSMYLCASSHEFRRPSYNEQFFGPGTRLTVL.

The rearrangement joins TRBV4-3 to TRBJ1-3, with TRBD1 identical over 9 bases. With 0 bases clipped from V and 3 bases from J, the junction kept 9 bases outside the gene matches. Germline CDR1 LGHNA, CDR2 YSLEER. This CDR3 region has 18 residues. The CDR3 loop reads CASSQERADRGHGNTIYF. In DNA, the CDR3 is TGCGCCAGCAGCCAAGAACGGGCGGACAGGGGCCATGGAAACACCATATATTTT.

The gene calls are TRBV19 and TRBJ2-1; TRBD1 might be the D (5 bases). The CDR3 runs to 13 residues. The V gene lost 5 bases and the J gene lost 13 bases, with 18 bases spanning the gap. The germline V gene encodes CDR1 LNHDA and CDR2 SQIVND (reference sequence). DNA for the CDR3: TGTGCCAGTAGTCCAACGGACAAAGTGTGCCAGTTCTTC. This sequence encodes CASSPTDKVCQFF. The full variable domain, completed using reference TRBV19 and TRBJ2-1, is DGGITQSPKYLFRKEGQNVTLSCEQNLNHDAMYWYRQDPGQGLRLIYYSQIVNDFQKGDIAEGYSVSREKKESFPLTVTSAQKNPTAFYLCASSPTDKVCQFFGPGTRLTVL.

As DNA, the CDR3 is TGTGCCAGCAACCTTTCCGCCGGGACAGGGTCCGATGGCTACACCTTC. It translates to CASNLSAGTGSDGYTF. The chain employs TRBV7-3 and TRBJ1-2, with 9 bases fitting TRBD1. CDR3 size: 16 residues. Germline V gives CDR1 SGHTA, CDR2 FQGTGA. V gave up 7 bases and J gave up 6 bases; unmatched junction bases: 15.